The rows below give T cell receptor beta chains drawn from one sample of a study of blood T cell repertoires in COVID-19. Libraries were prepared by immunoSEQ multiplex PCR; TCRdb keeps only in-frame clonotypes and omits some of them. The sample holds some 300,000 clones, nearly 90% seen once. Source material: PBMCs or T cells enriched from blood (not recorded which). These receptors all stem from a woman aged 30 to 39 who had recovered from COVID-19. Each CDR3 is given without its conserved first and last residue. D genes are given only for firm matches.

TRBD2 | TRBV27 | ASSARDYKRTQY
- | TRBV10-1 | ARSPRAYGYT
- | TRBV28 | ASSIQGHPQETQY
- | TRBV28 | ASRDPRSFSNQPQH
- | TRBV11-2 | ASRPRLAKQF
TRBD1 | TRBV5-1 | ASSLGGGSGYFYGYT
TRBD1 | TRBV5-1 | ASGYRGNTEAF
- | TRBV5-4 | ASSLDSLNTEAF
- | TRBV30 | AWSSSPLGNTIY
- | TRBV4-3 | ASSQGVGGADNEQF
TRBD2 | TRBV6-6 | ASSYGGEVGELF
TRBD1 | TRBV27 | ASSLVTGGWKNIQY
- | TRBV15 | ATSGPRPPRGETQY